The clone carrying this TCR beta chain was observed a handful of times. Its antigen is unknown. The sample comes from a study of T cells in Graves' hyperthyroidism and ophthalmopathy. Study-level findings and limits: Most clonotypes expanded in the thyroid (above 0.001) were also present in blood.

The V gene end was trimmed by 5 bases and the J gene end by 12 bases; junction bases not matched to a gene: 4. This CDR3 region has 12 residues. Source material for PBMCs was 10 ml fresh peripheral blood. RNA transcripts were the template for amplifying TCR beta CDR3 regions. The study used the HTBI primer set for a first-round RT-PCR of the TCR CDR3. MiXCR was run by TCRdb on the multiplex PCR reads, yielding one entry per CDR3 protein. The repertoire holds 340,000 or so distinct CDR3 sequences, 16% seen once, with approximately 35% in the top ten. The rearrangement uses TRBV12-3 or TRBV12-4 and TRBJ2-5; 12 nucleotides align to TRBD1. The sequence was obtained from a man younger than 40 with Graves' hyperthyroidism. Material for sequencing was blood. The CDR3 protein is CASSPGTGGEYF. The CDR3 DNA reads TGTGCCAGCAGTCCCGGGACAGGGGGCGAGTACTTC.